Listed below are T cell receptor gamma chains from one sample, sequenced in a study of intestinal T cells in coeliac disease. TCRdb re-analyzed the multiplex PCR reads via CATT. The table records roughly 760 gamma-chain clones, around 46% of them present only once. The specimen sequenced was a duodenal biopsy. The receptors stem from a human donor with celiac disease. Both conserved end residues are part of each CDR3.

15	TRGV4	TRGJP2	CATWTVGSSDWIKTF
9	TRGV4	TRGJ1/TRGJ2	CATWMKKLF
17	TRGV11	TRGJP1	CACWIPKGVFFGWFKIF
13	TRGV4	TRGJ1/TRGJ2	CATWMGGAYKKLF
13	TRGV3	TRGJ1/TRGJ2	CATWDQNYYKKLF
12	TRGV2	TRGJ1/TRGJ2	CATWDGSYKKLF
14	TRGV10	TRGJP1	CAAWIIPTGWFKIF
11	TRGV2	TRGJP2	CATWDSWIKTF
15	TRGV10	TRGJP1	CAAWDYMPTGWFKIF
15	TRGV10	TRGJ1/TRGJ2	CAAWTYDPSYYKKLF
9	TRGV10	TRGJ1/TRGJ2	CAALIKKLF
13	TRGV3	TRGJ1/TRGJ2	CATWDSRIYKKLF